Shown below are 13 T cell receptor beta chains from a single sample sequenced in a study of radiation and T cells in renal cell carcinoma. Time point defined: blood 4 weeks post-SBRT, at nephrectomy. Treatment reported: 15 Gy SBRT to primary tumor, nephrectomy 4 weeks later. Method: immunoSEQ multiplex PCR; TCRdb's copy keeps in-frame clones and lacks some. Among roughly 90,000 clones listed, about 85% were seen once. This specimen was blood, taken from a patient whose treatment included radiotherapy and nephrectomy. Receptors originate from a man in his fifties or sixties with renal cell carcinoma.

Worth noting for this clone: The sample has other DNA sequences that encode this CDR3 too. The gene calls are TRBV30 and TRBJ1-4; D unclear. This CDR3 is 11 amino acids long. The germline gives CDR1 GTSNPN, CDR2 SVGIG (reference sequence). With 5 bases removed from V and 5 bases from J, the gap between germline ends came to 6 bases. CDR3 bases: TGTGCCTGGGGACGGAATGAAAAACTGTTTTTT. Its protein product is CAWGRNEKLFF.

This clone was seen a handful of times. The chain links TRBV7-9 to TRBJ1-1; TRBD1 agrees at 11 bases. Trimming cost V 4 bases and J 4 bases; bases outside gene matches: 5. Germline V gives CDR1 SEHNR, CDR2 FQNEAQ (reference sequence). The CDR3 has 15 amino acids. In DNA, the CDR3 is TGTGCCAGCAGCTCTCAGGGGACAGGGGGCACTGAAGCTTTCTTT. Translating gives CASSSQGTGGTEAFF.

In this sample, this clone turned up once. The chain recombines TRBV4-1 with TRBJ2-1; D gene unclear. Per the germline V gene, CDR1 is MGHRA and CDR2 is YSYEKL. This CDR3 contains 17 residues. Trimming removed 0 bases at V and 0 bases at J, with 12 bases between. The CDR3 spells CASSQEPAGRSYNEQFF. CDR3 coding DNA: TGCGCCAGCAGCCAAGAACCCGCTGGTCGCTCCTACAATGAGCAGTTCTTC.

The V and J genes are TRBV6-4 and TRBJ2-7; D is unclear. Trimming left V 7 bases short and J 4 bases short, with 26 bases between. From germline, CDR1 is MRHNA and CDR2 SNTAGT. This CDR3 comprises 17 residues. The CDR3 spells CASTYRWQPDYAYEQYF. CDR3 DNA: TGTGCCAGCACCTATCGCTGGCAGCCGGATTACGCTTACGAGCAGTACTTC.

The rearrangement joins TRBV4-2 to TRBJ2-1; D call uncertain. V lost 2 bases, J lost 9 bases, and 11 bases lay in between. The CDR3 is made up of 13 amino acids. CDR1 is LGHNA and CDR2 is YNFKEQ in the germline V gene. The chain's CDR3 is CASSQPSRGEQFF. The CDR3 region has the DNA TGTGCCAGCAGCCAACCGTCCCGAGGTGAGCAGTTCTTC.

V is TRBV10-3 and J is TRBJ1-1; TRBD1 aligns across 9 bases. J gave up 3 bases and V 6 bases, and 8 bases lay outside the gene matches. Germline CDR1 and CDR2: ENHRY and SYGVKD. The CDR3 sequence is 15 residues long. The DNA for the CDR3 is TGTGCCATCAGAGGGACAGGGAGCGCGGACACTGAAGCTTTCTTT. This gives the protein CAIRGTGSADTEAFF.

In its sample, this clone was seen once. CDR3 in amino acids: CASSLSFSGANVLTF. The CDR3, as DNA: TGTGCCAGTAGTCTTAGTTTCTCTGGGGCCAACGTCCTGACTTTC. The chain carries TRBV19 and TRBJ2-6, with D uncertain. Per germline, CDR1 LNHDA and CDR2 SQIVND (reference sequence). The CDR3 runs to 15 residues. Trimming left V 5 bases short and J 0 bases short, with 8 bases between.

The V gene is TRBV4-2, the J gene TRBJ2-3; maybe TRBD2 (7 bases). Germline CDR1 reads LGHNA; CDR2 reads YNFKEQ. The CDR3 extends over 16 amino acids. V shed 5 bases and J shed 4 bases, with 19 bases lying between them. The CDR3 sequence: CASSRPSGGEADTQYF. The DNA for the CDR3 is TGTGCCAGCAGCAGGCCCTCGGGGGGCGAGGCAGATACGCAGTATTTT.

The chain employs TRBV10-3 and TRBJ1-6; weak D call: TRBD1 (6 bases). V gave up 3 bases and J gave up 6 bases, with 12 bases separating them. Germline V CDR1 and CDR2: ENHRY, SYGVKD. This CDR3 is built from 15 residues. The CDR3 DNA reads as TGTGCCATCAGTGATAGGTTACAGGGTAATTCACCCCTCCACTTT. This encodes CAISDRLQGNSPLHF.

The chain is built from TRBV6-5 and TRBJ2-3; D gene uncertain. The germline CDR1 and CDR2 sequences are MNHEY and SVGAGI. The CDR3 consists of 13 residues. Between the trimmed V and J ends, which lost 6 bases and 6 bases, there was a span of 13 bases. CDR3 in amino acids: CASSHSARDTQYF. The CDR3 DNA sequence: TGTGCCAGCAGCCATTCAGCCCGGGATACGCAGTATTTT.

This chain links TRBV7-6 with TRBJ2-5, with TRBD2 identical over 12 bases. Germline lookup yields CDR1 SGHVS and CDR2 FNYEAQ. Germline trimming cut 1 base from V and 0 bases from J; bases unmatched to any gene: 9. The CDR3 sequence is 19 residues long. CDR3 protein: CASSLGTSGGSLYQETQYF. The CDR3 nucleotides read TGTGCCAGCAGCTTAGGCACTAGCGGGGGGTCGTTGTACCAAGAGACCCAGTACTTC.

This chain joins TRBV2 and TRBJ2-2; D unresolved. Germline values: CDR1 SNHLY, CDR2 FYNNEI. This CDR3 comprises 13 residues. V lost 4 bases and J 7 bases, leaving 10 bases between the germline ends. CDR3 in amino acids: CASSARKGGELFF. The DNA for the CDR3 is TGTGCCAGCAGTGCTCGAAAGGGCGGGGAGCTGTTTTTT.

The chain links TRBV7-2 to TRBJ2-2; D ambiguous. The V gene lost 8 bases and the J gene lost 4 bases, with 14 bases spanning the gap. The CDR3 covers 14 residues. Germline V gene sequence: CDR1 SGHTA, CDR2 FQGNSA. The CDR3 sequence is CASARQSSTGELFF. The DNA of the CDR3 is TGTGCCAGCGCCCGCCAGAGTAGCACCGGGGAGCTGTTTTTT.